This paragraph covers one TCR beta chain sequence. All of the isolated RNA was reverse transcribed, so expressed TCRB transcripts were sequenced. Libraries were prepared by immunoSEQ multiplex PCR; TCRdb keeps only in-frame clonotypes and omits some of them. This table has about 150,000 clones, about 7.3% appearing once. This record comes from a study of beta chain features in type 1 diabetes. The V segment lost 0 bases and the J segment 0 bases; nucleotides outside the gene matches: 1. CDR1 MNHEY and CDR2 SVGAGI come from the germline V gene. The CDR3 runs 15 residues. The V gene is TRBV6-5, the J gene TRBJ1-2; 7 nucleotides line up with TRBD1. Sample: central memory CD4+ T cells from blood. The source is a man aged 18 to 29 in good health. The CDR3 here is CASSYSRGPNYGYTF. The CDR3, as DNA: TGTGCCAGCAGTTACTCGAGGGGGCCTAACTATGGCTACACCTTC.